The entry below gives a single TCR beta chain sequence along with its context. This record belongs to a study of OX40 agonist ivuxolimab in advanced cancers. Turning to the study itself: Participants could have had prior anti-PD-1, anti-PD-L1 or anti-CTLA-4 therapy, and less than 45% had some.

Some clones are missing from TCRdb's copy, which holds only in-frame ones; the method was immunoSEQ multiplex PCR. The sample consists of 20,000 to 30,000 clones, over 80% of them appearing once. Trimming left V 3 bases short and J 4 bases short, with 12 bases between. CDR3 length: 14 amino acids. Germline CDR1 is GTSNPN and CDR2 is SVGIG (reference sequence). The chain couples TRBV30 to TRBJ2-2, with D perhaps TRBD2 (6 bases). This TCR came from an adult with an advanced solid tumor such as melanoma, head and neck, liver or kidney cancer. The specimen was CD4+ or CD8+ T cells sorted from blood, collected in a trial of the OX40 agonist ivuxolimab. The DNA of the CDR3 is TGTGCCTGGAGCCTCACCGGGGGCACCGGGGAGCTGTTTTTT. Translation gives CAWSLTGGTGELFF.